This record covers a single T cell receptor beta chain. This record comes from a study of cytomegalovirus exposure and HLA in healthy donors. 60 Vbeta and 13 Jbeta primers were used in PCR. The table came from immunoSEQ multiplex PCR; TCRdb's copy has only in-frame clones and leaves some out. The data contain approximately 130,000 clones, around 73% of them singletons. There are 19 residues in the CDR3. J lost 6 bases, V lost 4 bases, and 20 bases had no gene match. The germline V gene encodes CDR1 GTSNPN and CDR2 SVGIG (reference sequence). The V and J genes are TRBV30 and TRBJ1-6; 8 bases agree with TRBD1. The sample consisted of PBMCs. The TCR comes from a man aged 45 to 65 in good health and CMV-seronegative. The CDR3: CAWNQAAGGYFGGNSPLHF. The CDR3 coding sequence is TGTGCCTGGAACCAGGCGGCAGGGGGCTACTTCGGCGGTAATTCACCCCTCCACTTT.